The source of this TCR beta chain is a study of blood T cell repertoires in COVID-19. On the study more broadly: COVID-19 samples, acute and convalescent, were from the United States, Italy and Spain. PBMCs, B-cell-depleted T cells, or T cells provided the cDNA or gDNA that made up the material.

In the source study's methods: The assay estimated nucleated cells by amplifying reference gene primers. TCRdb's table, derived via immunoSEQ multiplex PCR, lists solely in-frame clones and lacks some. V, J and clone size were drawn from that table, and D and trimming were deduced from the DNA. The profile shows some 210,000 clones, about 89% of them singletons. Trimming took 4 bases from V and 0 from J, leaving 7 bases between them. Germline assignment: CDR1 SGHVS and CDR2 FNYEAQ. This CDR3 is built from 15 residues. The sample consisted of peripheral blood. The receptor was derived from a man aged 55 to 70 who had recovered from COVID-19. This sequence joins TRBV7-6 and TRBJ2-6, with D tentatively TRBD1 (6 bases). CDR3 amino acids: CASSYRASGANVLTF. CDR3 DNA: TGTGCCAGCAGCTACAGGGCCTCTGGGGCCAACGTCCTGACTTTC.